This T cell receptor (beta chain) was recorded in a study of T cell responses to AZD1222 COVID-19 vaccine. This CDR3 region has 14 residues. The germline V gene encodes CDR1 MNHEY and CDR2 SMNVEV (reference sequence). V gave up 3 bases and J gave up 3 bases, with 11 bases separating them. Sequencing was performed with immunoSEQ multiplex PCR; in TCRdb, only in-frame clones are kept and a portion is missing. The sample lists about 84,000 clones; 70% to 90% were seen once. The chain links TRBV27 to TRBJ1-2, with D perhaps matching TRBD1 (5 bases). The receptor's source is an adult who received the AZD1222 COVID-19 vaccine. Sample: peripheral blood, taken 28 days after the second AZD1222 dose. CDR3: CASSLDGRDYGYTF. In DNA, the CDR3 is TGTGCCAGCAGTTTGGATGGCAGGGACTATGGCTACACCTTC.